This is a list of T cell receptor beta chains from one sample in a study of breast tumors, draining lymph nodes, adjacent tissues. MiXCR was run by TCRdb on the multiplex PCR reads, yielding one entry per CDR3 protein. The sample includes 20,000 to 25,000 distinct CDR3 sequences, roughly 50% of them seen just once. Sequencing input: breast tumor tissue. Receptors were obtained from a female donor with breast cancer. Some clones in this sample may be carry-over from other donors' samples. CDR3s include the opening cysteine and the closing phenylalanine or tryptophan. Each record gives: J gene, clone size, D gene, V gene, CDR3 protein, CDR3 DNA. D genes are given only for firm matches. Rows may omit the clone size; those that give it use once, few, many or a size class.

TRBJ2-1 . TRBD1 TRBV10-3 CAINKSKDRAEQFF TGTGCCATCAATAAGTCAAAAGACAGGGCTGAGCAGTTCTTC
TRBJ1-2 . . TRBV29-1 CSVGWSGNGYTF TGCAGCGTTGGATGGTCCGGGAATGGCTACACCTTC
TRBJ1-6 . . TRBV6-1 CASSERGQRNSPLHF TGTGCCAGCAGTGAACGGGGGCAGCGTAATTCACCCCTCCACTTT
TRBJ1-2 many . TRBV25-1 CASSGRGRNYGYTF TGTGCCAGCAGTGGACGAGGCAGGAACTATGGCTACACCTTC
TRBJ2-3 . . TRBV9 CASSVSAALTDTQYF TGTGCCAGCAGCGTATCAGCAGCCCTCACAGATACGCAGTATTTT
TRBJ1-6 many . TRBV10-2 CASSERGAQDNSPLHF TGCGCCAGCAGTGAGCGGGGGGCTCAGGATAATTCACCCCTCCACTTT
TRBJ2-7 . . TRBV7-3 CASSLGQWAYEQYF TGTGCCAGCAGCCTCGGACAGTGGGCCTACGAGCAGTACTTC
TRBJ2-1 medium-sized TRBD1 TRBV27 CASSYRTESGGLYNEQFF TGTGCCAGCAGTTACCGTACCGAGTCAGGGGGCCTATACAATGAGCAGTTCTTC
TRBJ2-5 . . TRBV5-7 CASSPDGAGQYF TGTGCCAGCAGTCCGGACGGAGCAGGGCAGTACTTC
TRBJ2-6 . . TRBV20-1 CSARVGSGANVLTF TGCAGTGCTAGAGTGGGCTCTGGGGCCAACGTCCTGACTTTC
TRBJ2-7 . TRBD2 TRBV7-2 CASSSLTSGSYEQYF TGTGCCAGCAGCTCCCTGACTAGCGGGAGTTACGAGCAGTACTTC
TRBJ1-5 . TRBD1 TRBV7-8 CASSVHTRTGNTYQPQHF TGTGCCAGCAGCGTCCACACCCGGACAGGCAATACATATCAGCCCCAGCATTTT
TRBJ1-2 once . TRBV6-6 CARSYGQNYGYTF TGTGCCCGCAGTTACGGGCAGAACTATGGCTACACCTTC
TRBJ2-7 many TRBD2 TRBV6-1 CASRLAGGREQYF TGTGCCAGCAGACTAGCGGGTGGCAGGGAGCAGTACTTC
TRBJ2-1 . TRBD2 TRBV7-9 CASSSQPGLAGVGGNEQFF TGTGCCAGCAGCTCACAACCGGGACTAGCGGGAGTCGGTGGGAATGAGCAGTTCTTC
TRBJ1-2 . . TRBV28 CAGSLRGKRYGYTF TGTGCCGGCAGTTTGCGGGGGAAGCGCTATGGCTACACCTTC
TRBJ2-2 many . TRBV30 CAWTLGELGGELFF TGTGCCTGGACTCTAGGAGAGCTTGGCGGGGAGCTGTTTTTT
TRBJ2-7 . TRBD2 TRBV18 CASSHAPGVEYNSGRPQNHYEQYF TGTGCCAGCTCACACGCTCCTGGGGTAGAATATAATAGCGGGAGGCCCCAAAACCACTACGAGCAGTACTTC
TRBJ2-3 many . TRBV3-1 CASSRMSRIIVPDTQYF TGTGCCAGCAGCCGCATGTCCCGCATTATAGTCCCAGATACGCAGTATTTT
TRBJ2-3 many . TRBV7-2 CASSFPNTDTQYF TGTGCCAGCAGCTTCCCAAACACAGATACGCAGTATTTT
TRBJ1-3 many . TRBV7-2 CASSLGRNTIYF TGTGCCAGCAGCTTAGGACGAAACACCATATATTTT
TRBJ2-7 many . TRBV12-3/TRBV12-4 CASTTMGLGVEQYF TGTGCCAGCACGACCATGGGGCTTGGTGTGGAGCAGTACTTC
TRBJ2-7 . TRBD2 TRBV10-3 CAIRRTSGAYEQYF TGTGCCATCAGAAGGACTAGCGGCGCCTACGAGCAGTACTTC
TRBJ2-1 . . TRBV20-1 CSAVGGGSYTEQFF TGCAGTGCAGTGGGGGGAGGATCCTACACTGAGCAGTTCTTC
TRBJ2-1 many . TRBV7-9 CASCPPGFNEQFF TGTGCCAGCTGCCCCCCGGGATTCAATGAGCAGTTCTTC
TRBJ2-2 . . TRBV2 CASSASSNTGELFF TGTGCCAGCAGTGCCAGCTCGAACACCGGGGAGCTGTTTTTT
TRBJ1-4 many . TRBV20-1 CSARKWADEKLFF TGCAGTGCTAGGAAGTGGGCAGATGAAAAACTGTTTTTT
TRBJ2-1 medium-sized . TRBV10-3 CAISELIASEQFF TGTGCCATCAGTGAGTTGATAGCTAGTGAGCAGTTCTTC
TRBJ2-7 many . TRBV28 CASSLPDSYEQYF TGTGCCAGCAGTCTCCCCGACAGCTACGAGCAGTACTTC
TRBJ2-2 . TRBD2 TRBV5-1 CASSLARLAGTGELFF TGCGCCAGCAGCTTGGCCAGGCTAGCGGGAACCGGGGAGCTGTTTTTT
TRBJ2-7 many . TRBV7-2 CASSFRRESYEQYF TGTGCCAGCAGCTTCAGGAGGGAGTCCTACGAGCAGTACTTC
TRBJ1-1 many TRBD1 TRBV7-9 CASSAGTDRAFF TGTGCCAGCAGCGCCGGGACAGATCGCGCTTTCTTT
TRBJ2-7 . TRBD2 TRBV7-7 CAGSLARGSDEQYF TGTGCTGGCAGCTTAGCGCGGGGGTCGGACGAGCAGTACTTC
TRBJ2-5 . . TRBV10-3 CAISESLTGTRQETQYF TGTGCCATCAGTGAGTCGCTTACAGGGACCCGCCAAGAGACCCAGTACTTC
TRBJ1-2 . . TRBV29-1 CSPPRGGYGYTF TGCAGCCCACCGCGGGGTGGCTATGGCTACACCTTC
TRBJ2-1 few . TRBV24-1 CATSDPPYNEQFF TGTGCCACCAGTGATCCACCCTACAATGAGCAGTTCTTC
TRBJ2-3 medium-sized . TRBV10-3 CAISSGGSIFLNTDTQYF TGTGCCATCAGTTCTGGGGGTAGCATATTTCTAAACACAGATACGCAGTATTTT
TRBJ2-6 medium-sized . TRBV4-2 CASSQAGANVLTF TGTGCCAGCAGCCAAGCTGGGGCCAACGTCCTGACTTTC
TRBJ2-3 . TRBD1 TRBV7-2 CASSLGDRLSTDTQYF TGTGCCAGCAGCTTAGGGGACAGGCTCAGCACAGATACGCAGTATTTT
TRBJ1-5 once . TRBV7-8 CASSPDRNQPQHF TGTGCCAGCAGCCCGGACCGCAATCAGCCCCAGCATTTT
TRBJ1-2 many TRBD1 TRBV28 CASSTRDRAVSYGYTF TGTGCCAGCAGTACCCGGGACAGGGCGGTGAGCTATGGCTACACCTTC
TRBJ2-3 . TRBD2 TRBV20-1 CSASGTSLGTQYF TGCAGTGCTTCCGGGACTAGTCTCGGTACGCAGTATTTT
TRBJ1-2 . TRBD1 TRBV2 CASRIRQGGYTF TGTGCCAGCAGAATACGACAGGGTGGCTACACCTTC
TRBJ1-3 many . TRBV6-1 CASSEASGSAGYTIYF TGTGCCAGCAGTGAAGCTTCAGGGTCGGCTGGGTACACCATATATTTT
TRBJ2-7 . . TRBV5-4 CASSLTDERHF TGTGCCAGCAGCCTAACTGATGAGCGGCACTTC
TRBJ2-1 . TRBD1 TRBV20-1 CSALRDRGSEQFF TGCAGTGCTCTCCGGGACAGGGGAAGTGAGCAGTTCTTC